Described below is a single T cell receptor beta chain sequence and its context. Its specificity is not known. TCRdb re-called the 5' RACE reads and catalogs CDR3 proteins one per entry, DNA excluded. The listing contains around 150,000 distinct CDR3 sequences. Germline V gives CDR1 SGHTA, CDR2 FQGTGA. The CDR3 sequence is 15 residues long. This entry belongs to a study of monozygotic twins with inflammatory bowel disease. Study-wide results and limits: Reduced clonotype sharing with other individuals was observed in IBD patients relative to healthy twins, especially with disease activity.

This sequence was found in a human donor with ulcerative colitis or Crohn's disease, or a healthy co-twin of an affected twin (not recorded which). The sample taken for sequencing was blood. This chain joins TRBV7-3 and TRBJ2-1; the D gene TCRdb calls, TRBD2, cannot be checked with no DNA. This CDR3 reads CASSLKASGNYDQFF. The full variable domain, in which reference TRBV7-3 and TRBJ2-1 provide the parts outside the CDR3, is GAGVSQTPSNKVTEKGKYVELRCDPISGHTALYWYRQSLGQGPEFLIYFQGTGAADDSGLPNDRFFAVRPEGSVSTLKIQRTERGDSAVYLCASSLKASGNYDQFFGPGTRLTVL.